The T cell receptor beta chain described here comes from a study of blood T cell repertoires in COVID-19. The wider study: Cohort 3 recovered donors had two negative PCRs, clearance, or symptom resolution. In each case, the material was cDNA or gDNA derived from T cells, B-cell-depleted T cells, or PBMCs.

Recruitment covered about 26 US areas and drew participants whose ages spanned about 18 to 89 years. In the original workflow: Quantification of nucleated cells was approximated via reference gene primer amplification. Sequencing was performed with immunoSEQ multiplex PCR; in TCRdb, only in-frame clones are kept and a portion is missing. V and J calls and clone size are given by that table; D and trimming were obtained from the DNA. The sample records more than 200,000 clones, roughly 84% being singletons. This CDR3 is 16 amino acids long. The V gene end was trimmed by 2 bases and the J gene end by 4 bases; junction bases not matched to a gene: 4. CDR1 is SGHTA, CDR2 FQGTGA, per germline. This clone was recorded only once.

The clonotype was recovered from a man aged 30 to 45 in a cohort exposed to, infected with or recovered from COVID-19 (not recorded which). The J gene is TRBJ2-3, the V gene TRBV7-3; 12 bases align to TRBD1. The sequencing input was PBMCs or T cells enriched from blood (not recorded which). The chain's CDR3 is CASSLGDRGRADTQYF. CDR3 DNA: TGTGCCAGCAGCTTAGGGGACAGGGGGCGCGCAGATACGCAGTATTTT.